The clone carrying this TCR beta chain occurred once. The sample originates from a study of shared clonotypes between healthy human individuals. Each replicate PCR on the sorted subsets used roughly 190 ng DNA (around 30,000 T cell genomes). Clones were read by immunoSEQ multiplex PCR, and TCRdb kept only the in-frame ones, dropping some. The sample has about 600,000 clones; around 95% are singletons. CD45RO-negative, CCR7-selected cells formed the naive CD8 fraction, which excluded terminally differentiated effector memory CD45RA+ cells. Specimen: naive CD8+ T cells sorted from blood. This sequence originates from a woman aged 30 to 39 in good health.

DNA of the CDR3: TGTGCCAGCAGCTTGACTAGCGGGAGAAATAGTGAGCAGTTCTTC. It yields the protein CASSLTSGRNSEQFF. The chain couples TRBV7-3 to TRBJ2-1; 12 nucleotides line up with TRBD2. CDR1 is SGHTA, CDR2 FQGTGA, per germline. The V and J ends lost 3 bases and 9 bases, in that order; junction bases with no gene match: 6. The CDR3 covers 15 residues.